Shown below are 27 T cell receptor beta chains from a single sample sequenced in a study of OX40 agonist ivuxolimab in advanced cancers. Some clones are missing from TCRdb's copy, which holds only in-frame ones; the method was immunoSEQ multiplex PCR. The table shows roughly 50,000 clones, with around 89% occurring only once. The source material was CD4+ or CD8+ T cells sorted from blood, sampled in a trial of the OX40 agonist ivuxolimab. These receptors originate from an adult with an advanced solid tumor such as melanoma, head and neck, liver or kidney cancer.

V and J are TRBV30 and TRBJ1-2; D is possibly TRBD1 (6 bases). The CDR3 runs 12 residues. V lost 0 bases, J lost 13 bases, and 15 bases lay in between. Per germline, CDR1 GTSNPN and CDR2 SVGIG (reference sequence). This CDR3 is CAWSVQQGNCTF. The DNA of the CDR3 is TGTGCCTGGAGTGTACAGCAGGGGAACTGCACCTTC.

The chain joins TRBV7-3 to TRBJ2-3; a possible D gene is TRBD2 (5 bases). This CDR3 region has 15 residues. CDR1 and CDR2 from the germline V gene are SGHTA and FQGTGA. The V gene lost 2 bases and the J gene lost 3 bases, with 12 bases spanning the gap. This CDR3 is CASSLFSGETDTQYF. CDR3 bases: TGTGCCAGCAGCTTATTCTCCGGGGAAACAGATACGCAGTATTTT.

The rearrangement joins TRBV27 to TRBJ1-5, with D possibly TRBD1 on 5 matching bases. V lost 3 bases, J lost 7 bases, and 13 bases lay in between. The CDR3 is 14 amino acids. Germline loops: CDR1 MNHEY, CDR2 SMNVEV (reference sequence). CDR3 in DNA: TGTGCCAGCAGTTTGGGGGAGGGGAGGCAGCCCCAGCATTTT. This encodes CASSLGEGRQPQHF.

J is TRBJ1-1 and V is TRBV13, with a weak D call TRBD1 (5 bases). CDR1 PRHDT and CDR2 FYEKMQ come from the germline V gene (reference sequence). The CDR3 is 15 amino acids. Trimming pared 0 bases from V and 0 bases from J, leaving 8 bases between. The DNA of the CDR3 is TGTGCCAGCAGCTTAGGCCGGGGGGTGAACACTGAAGCTTTCTTT. It is translated as CASSLGRGVNTEAFF.

This clone came up a few times. The CDR3 spells CSVKVDLNTEAFF. CDR3 in DNA: TGCAGCGTTAAGGTCGACCTGAACACTGAAGCTTTCTTT. The J gene is TRBJ1-1, the V gene TRBV29-1; D remains ambiguous. Per germline, CDR1 SQVTM and CDR2 ANQGSEA. V dropped 5 bases and J dropped 0 bases, with 10 bases sitting between them. The CDR3 loop spans 13 amino acids. Full variable domain (rest looked up from reference TRBV29-1 and TRBJ1-1): SAVISQKPSRDICQRGTSLTIQCQVDSQVTMMFWYRQQPGQSLTLIATANQGSEATYESGFVIDKFPISRPNLTFSTLTVSNMSPEDSSIYLCSVKVDLNTEAFFGQGTRLTVV.

For the CDR3, the DNA is TGTGCCAGCAGCTTAAGGCAGACTGCAACTAATGAAAAACTGTTTTTT. This gives the protein CASSLRQTATNEKLFF. The chain links TRBV7-9 to TRBJ1-4, with D unresolved. The CDR3 is made up of 16 amino acids. V lost 2 bases to trimming and J lost 0 bases, with 10 bases between them. The germline V gene has CDR1 SEHNR and CDR2 FQNEAQ (reference sequence).

This chain uses TRBV15 with TRBJ1-4, with 9 bases that match TRBD1. This CDR3 spans 14 amino acids. Germline CDR1 LNHNV, CDR2 YYDKDF (reference sequence). Trimming cost V 5 bases and J 10 bases; bases outside gene matches: 8. The CDR3 protein is CATSPGQGIGKLFF. The DNA for the CDR3 is TGTGCCACCAGCCCCGGACAGGGGATAGGAAAACTGTTTTTT.

The J gene is TRBJ2-7, the V gene TRBV30; TRBD1 matches 7 bases. CDR1 is GTSNPN and CDR2 is SVGIG in the germline V gene (reference sequence). The CDR3 runs to 13 residues. V was pared by 5 bases and J by 6 bases, with 10 bases of the junction left unmatched. The CDR3: CAWAPTGLGEQYF. The CDR3 bases are TGTGCCTGGGCCCCGACAGGGTTAGGCGAGCAGTACTTC.

The V call is TRBV5-1, the J call TRBJ1-2; tentatively, D is TRBD1 (6 bases). This CDR3 contains 14 residues. CDR1 is SGHRS, CDR2 YFSETQ, per germline. V lost 1 base and J lost 4, with 11 bases in between. The DNA of the CDR3 is TGCGCCAGCAGCTTGACAGGGCCTTCCTATGGCTACACCTTC. As protein: CASSLTGPSYGYTF.

V usage is TRBV20-1 and J usage is TRBJ2-3; D gene unclear. CDR3 length: 11 amino acids. The ends were cut back, 2 bases at V and 6 bases at J, with 6 bases in the middle. CDR1 is DFQATT and CDR2 is SNEGSKA in the germline V gene (reference sequence). The CDR3 region has the DNA TGCAGTGCTAGAAGTTGGGATACGCAGTATTTT. Translation gives CSARSWDTQYF.

The genes are TRBV5-1 and TRBJ2-1, with 8 positions matching TRBD2. In germline, CDR1 is SGHRS, CDR2 YFSETQ. The trim removed 3 bases at V and 6 bases at J, leaving 2 bases unmatched. This CDR3 region has 13 residues. The DNA of the CDR3 is TGCGCCAGCAGCTCCGGGACTAGCAATGAGCAGTTCTTC. This encodes CASSSGTSNEQFF. The variable domain in full, with the rest retrieved from reference TRBV5-1 and TRBJ2-1, is KAGVTQTPRYLIKTRGQQVTLSCSPISGHRSVSWYQQTPGQGLQFLFEYFSETQRNKGNFPGRFSGRQFSNSRSEMNVSTLELGDSALYLCASSSGTSNEQFFGPGTRLTVL.

The chain recombines TRBV5-6 with TRBJ1-1; D unresolved. V was clipped by 3 bases and J by 11 bases, with 14 bases between them. There are 12 residues in the CDR3. Germline V CDR1 and CDR2: SGHDT, YYEEEE. The CDR3 DNA follows: TGTGCCAGCAGCTGGGGAGGAAGTGAGGCTTTCTTT. It translates to CASSWGGSEAFF.

The chain uses TRBV11-2 and TRBJ2-5, with 9 bases identical to TRBD1. The CDR3 runs to 15 residues. Trimming took 4 bases from V and 4 from J; bases not matched to a gene: 7. CDR1 and CDR2 from the germline V gene are SGHAT and FQNNGV. The CDR3 sequence is CASSSNTGGAETQYF. Here the CDR3 DNA reads TGTGCCAGCAGCTCAAATACAGGGGGCGCAGAGACCCAGTACTTC.

The chain joins TRBV11-2 to TRBJ1-1; D not certain. The germline gives CDR1 SGHAT, CDR2 FQNNGV. V lost 1 base and J lost 7, with 7 bases in between. The CDR3 sequence is 12 residues long. The CDR3 region has the DNA TGTGCCAGCAGCTTAGTGATGGGTGAAGCTTTCTTT. This translates into CASSLVMGEAFF.

This chain connects TRBV28 to TRBJ2-5; D ambiguous. The J call may be incorrect, as the DNA end agrees better with TRBJ2-7. Germline V gene sequence: CDR1 MDHEN, CDR2 SYDVKM. There are 13 residues in the CDR3. In DNA form, the CDR3 reads TGTGCCAGCTCCAAACACCCACCCTACGAGCAGTACTTC. It yields the protein CASSKHPPYEQYF.

The genes are TRBV9 and TRBJ1-3, with D unresolved. V dropped 0 bases and J dropped 3 bases, with 16 bases sitting between them. CDR3 length equals 17 residues. The germline gives CDR1 SGDLS, CDR2 YYNGEE. Here the CDR3 reads CASSVGAGRSVGNTIYF. The CDR3 DNA reads TGTGCCAGCAGCGTAGGGGCCGGACGGAGCGTTGGAAACACCATATATTTT.

The rearrangement joins TRBV11-2 to TRBJ1-1; D ambiguous. CDR1 is SGHAT, CDR2 FQNNGV, per germline. This CDR3 is 16 amino acids long. V was trimmed by 2 bases and J by 0 bases, leaving 13 bases between them. For the CDR3, the DNA is TGTGCCAGCAGCTTATCGTCAACGGGCATGAACACTGAAGCTTTCTTT. Translation gives CASSLSSTGMNTEAFF.

This clone was found once. The V and J genes are TRBV6-4 and TRBJ1-4; tentative D call: TRBD1 (5 bases). In germline, CDR1 is MRHNA, CDR2 SNTAGT. The CDR3 is 15 residues long. The V end was cut by 5 bases, the J end by 7 bases, with 17 bases between. The CDR3 coding sequence is TGTGCCAGCAGTAGAAACGCAGGGATCCGTGAAAAACTGTTTTTT. This encodes CASSRNAGIREKLFF.

This clone has a handful of counts. J is TRBJ2-7 and V is TRBV9, with D possibly matching TRBD2 (6 bases). Germline V gene sequence: CDR1 SGDLS, CDR2 YYNGEE. Trimming removed 3 bases at V and 3 bases at J, with 16 bases between. The CDR3 sequence is 15 residues long. The CDR3, as DNA: TGTGCCAGCAGCGCTTCGCGGGACCCCATCTACGAGCAGTACTTC. This gives the protein CASSASRDPIYEQYF. The full variable domain, completed using reference TRBV9 and TRBJ2-7, is DSGVTQTPKHLITATGQRVTLRCSPRSGDLSVYWYQQSLDQGLQFLIQYYNGEERAKGNILERFSAQQFPDLHSELNLSSLELGDSALYFCASSASRDPIYEQYFGPGTRLTVT.

This chain uses TRBV2 with TRBJ2-5, with 12 bases fitting TRBD2. The germline CDR1 and CDR2 sequences are SNHLY and FYNNEI. V dropped 9 bases and J dropped 4; count of bases not matched to a gene: 6. This CDR3 comprises 14 residues. The CDR3 coding sequence is TGTGCCAGAGCTAGCGGGGGGGCCCGAGAGACCCAGTACTTC. Translated: CARASGGARETQYF.

The chain employs TRBV12-5 and TRBJ2-6, with D possibly matching TRBD1 (5 bases). V lost 5 bases and J 5 bases, leaving 22 bases between the germline ends. Germline values: CDR1 LGHNT, CDR2 FRNRAP. This CDR3 has 18 residues. CDR3 residues: CASGLPGAGQSRANVLTF. The CDR3, as DNA: TGTGCTAGTGGTCTGCCGGGTGCAGGACAAAGTCGGGCCAACGTCCTGACTTTC.

J is TRBJ2-7 and V is TRBV11-2; the D gene is possibly TRBD2 (5 bases). Germline CDR1 and CDR2: SGHAT and FQNNGV. V lost 2 bases and J lost 2, with 13 bases in between. The CDR3 is 15 residues long. The CDR3 bases are TGTGCCAGCAGCTTATCCGCCGAGGGCACCTACGAGCAGTACTTC. This gives the protein CASSLSAEGTYEQYF. Variable domain in full (rest from reference TRBV11-2 and TRBJ2-7): EAGVAQSPRYKIIEKRQSVAFWCNPISGHATLYWYQQILGQGPKLLIQFQNNGVVDDSQLPKDRFSAERLKGVDSTLKIQPAKLEDSAVYLCASSLSAEGTYEQYFGPGTRLTVT.

The chain is built from TRBV5-1 and TRBJ1-1, with 9 bases lining up with TRBD1. CDR3 length: 14 residues. CDR1 and CDR2 (germline): SGHRS, YFSETQ. V trimming: 4 bases; J trimming: 6 bases; junction bases outside the gene matches: 7. The CDR3 DNA follows: TGCGCCAGCAGCGTGACAGGGGGAAGCGCTGAAGCTTTCTTT. Translation gives CASSVTGGSAEAFF.

This clone was seen only a few times. V and J are TRBV5-1 and TRBJ2-3, with D possibly matching TRBD1 (6 bases). Trimming stripped 4 bases from V and 2 bases from J, with 11 bases between. The germline V gene encodes CDR1 SGHRS and CDR2 YFSETQ. The CDR3 totals 14 residues. The CDR3 loop is CASSPGQTTDTQYF. Here the CDR3 DNA reads TGCGCCAGCAGCCCAGGACAGACCACAGATACGCAGTATTTT.

V and J are TRBV7-2 and TRBJ2-2; tentatively, D is TRBD2 (5 bases). CDR1 is SGHTA and CDR2 is FQGNSA in the germline V gene. V was shortened by 4 bases and J by 4 bases, with 16 bases between the two germline ends. This CDR3 has 16 residues. CDR3 coding DNA: TGTGCCAGCAGCTCCCCCGAAGGACTCCTCACCGGGGAGCTGTTTTTT. This codes for CASSSPEGLLTGELFF.

V and J are TRBV5-1 and TRBJ2-7; D is possibly TRBD2 (5 bases). In germline, CDR1 is SGHRS, CDR2 YFSETQ. This CDR3 spans 15 amino acids. V was trimmed by 4 bases and J by 4 bases, leaving 18 bases between them. The CDR3 reads CASSPRGQHLYEQYF. As DNA, the CDR3 is TGCGCCAGCAGCCCACGGGGTCAGCACCTTTACGAGCAGTACTTC.

The rearrangement links TRBV6-1 to TRBJ1-1; unclear D gene. The length of the CDR3 is 13 residues. Germline loops: CDR1 MNHNS, CDR2 SASEGT. With 5 bases removed from V and 0 bases from J, the gap between germline ends came to 7 bases. The CDR3 sequence: CASSTAMNTEAFF. DNA of the CDR3: TGTGCCAGCAGTACAGCTATGAACACTGAAGCTTTCTTT.